Each of the 12 T cell receptor beta chains below was sequenced from the same sample in a study of blood T cell repertoires in COVID-19. Profiled with immunoSEQ multiplex PCR; TCRdb holds only in-frame clones, not every one. The sample holds about 68,000 clones; approximately 84% are singletons and the top ten take approximately 8.8%. The sequencing sample was made of peripheral blood. Source of these receptors: a man in his forties or fifties with active COVID-19.

The sample holds one count of this clone. The chain carries TRBV25-1 and TRBJ2-3, with a tentative D call TRBD1 (7 bases). The germline gives CDR1 MGHDK, CDR2 SYGVNS. This CDR3 is 16 amino acids long. The V end was cut by 7 bases, the J end by 4 bases, with 21 bases between. CDR3 sequence reads: CASKKGGGGAADTQYF. For the CDR3, the DNA is TGTGCCAGCAAGAAAGGTGGAGGGGGCGCCGCAGATACGCAGTATTTT. The variable domain in full, with the rest retrieved from reference TRBV25-1 and TRBJ2-3, is EADIYQTPRYLVIGTGKKITLECSQTMGHDKMYWYQQDPGMELHLIHYSYGVNSTEKGDLSSESTVSRIRTEHFPLTLESARPSHTSQYLCASKKGGGGAADTQYFGPGTRLTVL.

This rearrangement joins TRBV27 to TRBJ1-5, with TRBD1 matching 8 bases. Germline assignment: CDR1 MNHEY and CDR2 SMNVEV (reference sequence). This CDR3 region has 14 residues. After removal of 5 bases from V and 2 bases from J, the junction contained 2 bases not matched to a gene. This chain's CDR3 is CASSMTGGNQPQHF. The CDR3, as DNA: TGTGCCAGCAGTATGACAGGGGGCAATCAGCCCCAGCATTTT.

The rearrangement links TRBV30 to TRBJ1-3; D uncertain. V was shortened by 7 bases and J by 0 bases, with 13 bases between the two germline ends. In germline, CDR1 is GTSNPN, CDR2 SVGIG (reference sequence). This CDR3 has 14 amino acids. CDR3 protein: CALGRESSGNTIYF. Here the CDR3 DNA reads TGTGCCTTAGGACGGGAGAGCTCTGGAAACACCATATATTTT.

The chain uses TRBV5-6 and TRBJ2-3; 10 bases line up with TRBD2. CDR3 length: 15 residues. Germline CDR1 and CDR2: SGHDT and YYEEEE. The ends lost 2 bases at V and 3 bases at J; junction bases unmatched: 3. CDR3 nucleotides: TGTGCCAGCAGCTTTACTAGCGGGAAGACAGATACGCAGTATTTT. Protein product: CASSFTSGKTDTQYF.

This chain joins TRBV30 and TRBJ1-4; D possibly corresponds to TRBD1 (5 bases). This CDR3 is built from 14 residues. The V end lost 4 bases, the J end lost 4 bases, and 13 bases lay between the germline ends. Germline CDR1 and CDR2: GTSNPN and SVGIG (reference sequence). The DNA for the CDR3 is TGTGCCTGGATGGTCGGGGGAGGTAATGAAAAACTGTTTTTT. Translated, it gives CAWMVGGGNEKLFF.

The V and J genes are TRBV19 and TRBJ1-2; 7 bases align to TRBD1. V lost 1 base and J lost 3; bases outside the gene matches: 5. Germline values: CDR1 LNHDA, CDR2 SQIVND (reference sequence). The CDR3 consists of 15 residues. The DNA for the CDR3 is TGTGCCAGTAGTATAGCCGGAACAGGGGACTATGGCTACACCTTC. Its translation is CASSIAGTGDYGYTF.

Worth noting for this clone: The sample contains more than one DNA sequence encoding this CDR3. The V gene is TRBV11-2, the J gene TRBJ1-1; no firm D call. Trimming left V 0 bases short and J 1 base short, with 3 bases between. The V gene's germline CDR1 is SGHAT and CDR2 FQNNGV. The CDR3 totals 13 residues. Here the CDR3 DNA reads TGTGCCAGCAGCTTAGACAGGAACACTGAAGCTTTCTTT. Encoded protein: CASSLDRNTEAFF.

The chain employs TRBV6-5 and TRBJ2-5; TRBD1 is a possible D gene (6 bases). V shed 5 bases and J shed 5 bases, with 18 bases lying between them. The germline gives CDR1 MNHEY, CDR2 SVGAGI. The length of the CDR3 is 15 residues. As DNA, the CDR3 is TGTGCCAGCAGTCCGACAAGGGGGATCGTGGAGACCCAGTACTTC. Protein product: CASSPTRGIVETQYF.

The chain is built from TRBV4-1 and TRBJ1-1; 8 bases line up with TRBD1. Germline V gene lookup returns CDR1 MGHRA and CDR2 YSYEKL. The CDR3 extends over 19 amino acids. V trimming: 0 bases; J trimming: 8 bases; junction bases outside the gene matches: 20. The CDR3 DNA reads as TGCGCCAGCAGCCAAGACGCTGGGGGTCCGCAGGGGGCGAATGAAGAAGCTTTCTTT. Translation gives CASSQDAGGPQGANEEAFF.

The V and J genes are TRBV18 and TRBJ1-2; 7 nucleotides agree with TRBD1. Germline V gives CDR1 KGHSH, CDR2 LQKENI. The CDR3 runs to 15 residues. The J segment lost 6 bases and the V segment lost 1 base, leaving 8 bases of the junction unmatched. This CDR3 is CASSPLRGQRDGYTF. In nucleotides, the CDR3 is TGTGCCAGCTCACCACTAAGGGGACAGAGGGATGGCTACACCTTC.

The J gene is TRBJ2-7, the V gene TRBV27; 7 bases line up with TRBD2. Germline assignment: CDR1 MNHEY and CDR2 SMNVEV (reference sequence). The junction had 8 bases not matched to a gene; V was cut back by 7 bases and J by 2 bases. CDR3 length: 14 amino acids. The CDR3 DNA sequence: TGTGCCAGCATCCAGACTAGCCGCCCCTACGAGCAGTACTTC. Its protein is CASIQTSRPYEQYF.

About this clone itself: At the DNA level, this CDR3 is encoded by other sequences in the same sample as well. The chain employs TRBV12-3 or TRBV12-4 and TRBJ2-1, with 7 positions matching TRBD1. CDR3 length equals 12 residues. Trimming removed 3 bases from V and 10 bases from J; junction bases left unmatched: 3. CDR3 coding DNA: TGTGCCAGCAGTTTCACAGGGGACGAGCAGTTCTTC. Translation gives CASSFTGDEQFF.